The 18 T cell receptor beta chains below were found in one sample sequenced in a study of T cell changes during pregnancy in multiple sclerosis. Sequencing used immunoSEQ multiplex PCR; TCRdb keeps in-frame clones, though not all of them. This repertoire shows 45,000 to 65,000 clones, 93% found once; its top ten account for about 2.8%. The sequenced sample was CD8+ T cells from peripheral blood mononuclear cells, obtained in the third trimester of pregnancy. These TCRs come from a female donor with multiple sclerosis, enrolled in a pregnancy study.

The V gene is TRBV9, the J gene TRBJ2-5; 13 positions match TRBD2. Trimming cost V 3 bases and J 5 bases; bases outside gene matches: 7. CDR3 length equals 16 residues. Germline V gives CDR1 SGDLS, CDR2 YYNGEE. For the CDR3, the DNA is TGTGCCAGCAGCGCGCTACTAGCGGGAGGGCCGGAGACCCAGTACTTC. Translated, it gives CASSALLAGGPETQYF.

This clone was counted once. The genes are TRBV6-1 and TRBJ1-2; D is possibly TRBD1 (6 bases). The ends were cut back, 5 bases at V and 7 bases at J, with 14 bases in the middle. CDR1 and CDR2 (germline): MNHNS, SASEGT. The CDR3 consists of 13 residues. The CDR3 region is CASSYTGKGGYTF. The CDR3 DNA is TGTGCCAGCAGTTATACAGGGAAAGGTGGCTACACCTTC.

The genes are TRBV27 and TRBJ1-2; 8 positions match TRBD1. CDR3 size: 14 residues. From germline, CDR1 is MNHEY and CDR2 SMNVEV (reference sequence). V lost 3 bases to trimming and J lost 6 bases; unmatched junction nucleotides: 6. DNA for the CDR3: TGTGCCAGCAGTTTCCAGGGGGCTTCGGATGGCTACACCTTC. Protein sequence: CASSFQGASDGYTF.

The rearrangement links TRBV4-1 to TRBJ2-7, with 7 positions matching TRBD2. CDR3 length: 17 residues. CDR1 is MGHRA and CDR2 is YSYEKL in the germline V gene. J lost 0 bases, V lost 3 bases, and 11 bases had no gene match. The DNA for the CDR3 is TGCGCCAGCAGCCAGCTTCCTCCGGGACTATCCTCCTACGAGCAGTACTTC. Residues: CASSQLPPGLSSYEQYF.

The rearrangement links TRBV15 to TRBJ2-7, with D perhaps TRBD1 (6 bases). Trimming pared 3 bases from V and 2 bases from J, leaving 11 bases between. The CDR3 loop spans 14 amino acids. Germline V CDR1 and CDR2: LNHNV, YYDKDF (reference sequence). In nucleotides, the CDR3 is TGTGCCACCAGCAGCTCTAAGGGGGCCTACGAGCAGTACTTC. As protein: CATSSSKGAYEQYF.

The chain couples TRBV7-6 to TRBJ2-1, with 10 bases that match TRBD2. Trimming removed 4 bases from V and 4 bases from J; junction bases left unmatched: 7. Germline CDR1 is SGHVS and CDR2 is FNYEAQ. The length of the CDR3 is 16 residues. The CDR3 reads CASSSLAGVQYNEQFF. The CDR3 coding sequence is TGTGCCAGCAGCTCCCTAGCGGGAGTTCAGTACAATGAGCAGTTCTTC.

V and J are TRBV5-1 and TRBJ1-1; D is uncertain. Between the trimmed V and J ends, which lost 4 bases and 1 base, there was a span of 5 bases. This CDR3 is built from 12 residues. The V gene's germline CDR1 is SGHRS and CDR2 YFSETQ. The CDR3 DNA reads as TGCGCCAGCAGCACCGGGAACACTGAAGCTTTCTTT. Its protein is CASSTGNTEAFF.

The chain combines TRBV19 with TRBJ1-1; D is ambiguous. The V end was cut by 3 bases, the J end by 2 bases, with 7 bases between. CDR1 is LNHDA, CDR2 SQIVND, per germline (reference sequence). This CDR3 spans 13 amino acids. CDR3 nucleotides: TGTGCCAGTAGTATGAGCGGAAACACTGAAGCTTTCTTT. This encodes CASSMSGNTEAFF.

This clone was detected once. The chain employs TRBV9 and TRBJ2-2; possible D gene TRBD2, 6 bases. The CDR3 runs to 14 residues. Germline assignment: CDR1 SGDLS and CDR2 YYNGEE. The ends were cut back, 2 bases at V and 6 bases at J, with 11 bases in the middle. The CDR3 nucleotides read TGTGCCAGCAGCGTCCGGGGAGGAGCCGGGGAGCTGTTTTTT. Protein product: CASSVRGGAGELFF.

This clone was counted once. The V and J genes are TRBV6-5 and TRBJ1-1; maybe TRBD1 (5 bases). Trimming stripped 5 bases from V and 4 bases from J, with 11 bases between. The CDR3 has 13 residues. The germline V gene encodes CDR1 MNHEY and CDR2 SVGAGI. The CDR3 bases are TGTGCCAGCAGTCACCAGGGTCGCACTGAAGCTTTCTTT. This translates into CASSHQGRTEAFF.

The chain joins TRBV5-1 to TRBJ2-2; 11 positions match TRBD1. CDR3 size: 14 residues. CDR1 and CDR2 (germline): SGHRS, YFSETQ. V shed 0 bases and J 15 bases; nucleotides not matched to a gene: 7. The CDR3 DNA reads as TGCGCCAGCAGCTTGGAGGACAGGGGGCAGGGGTTGTTTTTT. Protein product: CASSLEDRGQGLFF.

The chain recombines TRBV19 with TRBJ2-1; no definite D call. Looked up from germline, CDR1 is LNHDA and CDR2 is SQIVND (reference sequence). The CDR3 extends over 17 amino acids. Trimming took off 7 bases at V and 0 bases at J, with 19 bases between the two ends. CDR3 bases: TGTGCCAGTACCTTGGGCCCCGGCACAATCTCCTACAATGAGCAGTTCTTC. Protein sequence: CASTLGPGTISYNEQFF.

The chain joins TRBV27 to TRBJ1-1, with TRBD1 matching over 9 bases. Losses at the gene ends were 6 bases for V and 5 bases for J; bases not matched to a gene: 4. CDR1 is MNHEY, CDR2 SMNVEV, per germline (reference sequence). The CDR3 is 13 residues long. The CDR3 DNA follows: TGTGCCAGCAGCTACAGGGGGCCGACTGAAGCTTTCTTT. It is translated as CASSYRGPTEAFF.

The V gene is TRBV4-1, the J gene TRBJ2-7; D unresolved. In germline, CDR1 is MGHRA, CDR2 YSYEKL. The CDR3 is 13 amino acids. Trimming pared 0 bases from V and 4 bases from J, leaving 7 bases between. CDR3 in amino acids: CASSQEGGYEQYF. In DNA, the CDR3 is TGCGCCAGCAGCCAAGAAGGCGGTTACGAGCAGTACTTC.

The CDR3 region has the DNA TGTGCCAGCAGCGGACGACTAGCGGGAGGGCCGAGTCAAGAGACCCAGTACTTC. Its protein is CASSGRLAGGPSQETQYF. The rearrangement links TRBV7-9 to TRBJ2-5; 14 bases are a match to TRBD2. Germline V gene data show CDR1 as SEHNR and CDR2 as FQNEAQ (reference sequence). V lost 5 bases, J lost 2 bases, and 10 bases stayed unmatched. This CDR3 comprises 18 residues.

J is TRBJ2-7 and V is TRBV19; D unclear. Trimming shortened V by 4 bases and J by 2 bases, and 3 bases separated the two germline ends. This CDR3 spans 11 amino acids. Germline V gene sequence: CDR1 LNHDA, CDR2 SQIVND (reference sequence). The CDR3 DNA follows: TGTGCCAGTAGTACAGCCTACGAGCAGTACTTC. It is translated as CASSTAYEQYF.

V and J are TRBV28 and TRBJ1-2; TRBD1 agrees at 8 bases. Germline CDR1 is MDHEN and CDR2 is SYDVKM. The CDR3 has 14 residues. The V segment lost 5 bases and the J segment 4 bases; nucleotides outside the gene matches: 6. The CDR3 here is CASSPPGQAYGYTF. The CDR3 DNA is TGTGCCAGCAGTCCCCCGGGACAGGCCTATGGCTACACCTTC.

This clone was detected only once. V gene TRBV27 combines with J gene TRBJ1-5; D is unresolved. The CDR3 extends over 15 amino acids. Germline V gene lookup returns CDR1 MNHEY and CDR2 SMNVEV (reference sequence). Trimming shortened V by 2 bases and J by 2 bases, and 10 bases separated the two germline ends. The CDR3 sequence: CASSLEGWGNQPQHF. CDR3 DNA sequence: TGTGCCAGCAGTTTAGAGGGTTGGGGCAATCAGCCCCAGCATTTT.